These 28 T cell receptor beta chains originate from one sample sequenced in a study of blood T cells in healthy people across ages. It was with a sample-barcoded 5' primer and a J-beta primer mix that a second PCR of roughly 6 to 12 cycles was run. TCRdb reprocessed the 5' RACE reads via MiXCR and lists one record per CDR3 protein. The sample lists approximately 680,000 distinct CDR3 sequences, roughly 32% occurring once. The sequenced material came from blood. These receptors were taken from an elderly woman in good health.

To note about this clonotype: A much larger clonotype is one base distant, so this may be a read error. This sequence joins TRBV2 and TRBJ2-1; maybe TRBD1 (5 bases). Germline-derived CDR1 and CDR2 are SNHLY and FYNNEI. The CDR3 totals 13 residues. V was pared by 8 bases and J by 13 bases, with 21 bases between. CDR3 in amino acids: CASRATAQETQFF. The CDR3 region has the DNA TGTGCCAGCCGGGCGACAGCCCAAGAGACCCAGTTCTTC.

This clonotype was detected a few times. V usage is TRBV7-3 and J usage is TRBJ2-1, with 9 positions matching TRBD1. Germline assignment: CDR1 SGHTA and CDR2 FQGTGA. Trimming cost V 5 bases and J 6 bases; bases outside gene matches: 11. The CDR3 has 16 amino acids. The CDR3 nucleotides are TGTGCCAGCAGCACCACAGGGGGCGCGGGGGCCAATGAGCAGTTCTTC. It translates to CASSTTGGAGANEQFF.

The chain carries TRBV20-1 and TRBJ1-4; 9 bases line up with TRBD1. J gave up 8 bases and V 4 bases, and 11 bases lay outside the gene matches. Germline values: CDR1 DFQATT, CDR2 SNEGSKA (reference sequence). The CDR3 totals 15 residues. The CDR3 loop reads CSATIPGTGREKLFF. The CDR3 nucleotides read TGCAGTGCTACCATCCCCGGGACAGGGCGCGAAAAACTGTTTTTT.

This clonotype was picked up many times. The chain is built from TRBV15 and TRBJ2-7, with 7 bases fitting TRBD2. Germline lookup yields CDR1 LNHNV and CDR2 YYDKDF (reference sequence). Trimming at V came to 4 bases and at J to 1 base, leaving 7 bases not matched to a gene. The CDR3 totals 15 residues. CDR3: CATSTGASGSYEQYF. CDR3 DNA sequence: TGTGCCACCAGCACTGGGGCTAGCGGATCCTACGAGCAGTACTTC.

This clonotype was counted between two and nine times. The junction departs from the called germline gene at one end, perhaps through a read error. This chain links TRBV7-2 with TRBJ2-4; D assignment may be TRBD1 or TRBD2 (5 bases each). The closer fit of TRBJ2-7 to the DNA end suggests the J call may be wrong. CDR3 length: 14 residues. Germline CDR1 reads SGHTA; CDR2 reads FQGNSA. In nucleotides, the CDR3 is TGTGCCGGCAGCTTCCGGGGCACTCACTACGAGCAGTACTTC. This sequence encodes CAGSFRGTHYEQYF.

The CDR3 here is CASSLAIRQGPSYEQYF. The CDR3 DNA sequence: TGTGCCAGCAGCTTGGCAATCCGACAGGGTCCCTCCTACGAGCAGTACTTC. This chain links TRBV7-2 with TRBJ2-7; 7 bases match TRBD1. The CDR3 covers 17 residues. J gave up 0 bases and V 3 bases, and 11 bases lay outside the gene matches. Germline CDR1 SGHTA, CDR2 FQGNSA. The full variable domain, completed using reference TRBV7-2 and TRBJ2-7, is GAGVSQSPSNKVTEKGKDVELRCDPISGHTALYWYRQSLGQGLEFLIYFQGNSAPDKSGLPSDRFSAERTGGSVSTLTIQRTQQEDSAVYLCASSLAIRQGPSYEQYFGPGTRLTVT.

This clonotype was counted a few times. It may be a read error: a sequence one base away is much more abundant. This chain connects TRBV20-1 to TRBJ2-5, with TRBD2 matching over 7 bases. CDR1 is DFQATT and CDR2 is SNEGSKA in the germline V gene (reference sequence). This CDR3 region has 14 residues. The CDR3 DNA is TGCGGTGCTGGGCAGGTTGGAGCGGGGGAGACCCAGTACTTC. It codes for CGAGQVGAGETQYF.

The genes are TRBV12-3 or TRBV12-4 and TRBJ1-1, with D perhaps TRBD1 (6 bases). The V gene lost 8 bases and the J gene lost 1 base, with 14 bases spanning the gap. The CDR3 covers 14 residues. The CDR3 reads CASLGGGANTEAFF. The DNA of the CDR3 is TGTGCCAGCCTAGGGGGGGGGGCGAACACTGAAGCTTTCTTT.

This clonotype has a count of ten or more. The chain recombines TRBV20-1 with TRBJ1-2, with TRBD1 as a possible D gene (5 bases). V was pared by 7 bases and J by 5 bases, with 14 bases between. CDR3 length equals 12 residues. Looked up from germline, CDR1 is DFQATT and CDR2 is SNEGSKA (reference sequence). CDR3 sequence (DNA): TGCAGTGGGCTTCGGGGGGGTTATGGCTACACCTTC. The encoded protein is CSGLRGGYGYTF.

This clonotype was counted between two and nine times. The chain links TRBV28 to TRBJ1-5; possible D gene TRBD1, 6 bases. CDR1 is MDHEN and CDR2 is SYDVKM in the germline V gene. Trimming removed 8 bases from V and 0 bases from J, with 23 bases in between. The CDR3 totals 18 residues. DNA of the CDR3: TGTGCCAGCGCATCGGAGGGGACATACGGTTATAGCAATCAGCCCCAGCATTTT. Its translation is CASASEGTYGYSNQPQHF.

This clonotype occurred many times. The chain joins TRBV20-1 to TRBJ2-3; D is undetermined. The CDR3 is 12 residues long. The germline CDR1 and CDR2 sequences are DFQATT and SNEGSKA (reference sequence). Trimming took 5 bases from V and 6 from J, leaving 12 bases between them. CDR3 in amino acids: CSAEKVGDTQYF. CDR3 coding DNA: TGCAGTGCTGAGAAGGTGGGGGATACGCAGTATTTT.

Comments on this clonotype: A much larger clone sits a single nucleotide away, making a read error possible. The J gene is TRBJ1-2, the V gene TRBV30, with D unresolved. This CDR3 spans 16 amino acids. CDR1 is GTSNPN and CDR2 is SVGIG in the germline V gene (reference sequence). The CDR3 DNA reads TGTGTCTGGAGTGTTGATGGGCCGAGTCGGGCCTATGGCTACACCTTC. It codes for CVWSVDGPSRAYGYTF.

This clonotype was seen at least ten times. This chain uses TRBV20-1 with TRBJ2-4; D is unclear. This CDR3 comprises 12 residues. Trimming shortened V by 5 bases and J by 7 bases, and 12 bases separated the two germline ends. Germline V gene data show CDR1 as DFQATT and CDR2 as SNEGSKA (reference sequence). CDR3 protein: CSAYYEDNIQYF. CDR3 nucleotide sequence: TGCAGTGCTTATTACGAGGACAACATTCAGTACTTC.

This clonotype showed up many times. The rearrangement links TRBV5-1 to TRBJ2-3, with 7 bases fitting TRBD2. Looked up from germline, CDR1 is SGHRS and CDR2 is YFSETQ. This CDR3 has 14 residues. J gave up 4 bases and V 2 bases, and 4 bases lay outside the gene matches. CDR3 residues: CASSLTSGADTQYF. CDR3 bases: TGCGCCAGCAGCTTAACCAGCGGGGCAGATACGCAGTATTTT.

The V call is TRBV29-1, the J call TRBJ1-4, with a weak D call TRBD1 (5 bases). The CDR3 extends over 15 amino acids. V lost 2 bases and J 10 bases, leaving 20 bases between the germline ends. Germline values: CDR1 SQVTM, CDR2 ANQGSEA. CDR3 in DNA: TGCAGCGTTGAACCTTCAGCGGGGGGAAAGGGAAAACTGTTTTTT. Its translation is CSVEPSAGGKGKLFF.

This clonotype was counted ten times or more. V is TRBV15 and J is TRBJ1-4; TRBD1 is a possible D gene (5 bases). Trimming shortened V by 5 bases and J by 3 bases, and 10 bases separated the two germline ends. CDR3 length: 14 amino acids. In germline, CDR1 is LNHNV, CDR2 YYDKDF (reference sequence). CDR3 protein: CATSLGRSNEKLFF. DNA for the CDR3: TGTGCCACCAGCCTGGGACGGTCTAATGAAAAACTGTTTTTT.

This clonotype was seen more than once but under ten times. This could be a read error, since a much larger clone is one nucleotide away. The chain has TRBV5-5 and TRBJ2-1; D gene ambiguous. The J call may be wrong; the DNA end is better matched by TRBJ2-7. This CDR3 has 16 residues. Germline loops: CDR1 SGHKS, CDR2 YYEKEE (reference sequence). Here the CDR3 reads CASSLVVRSSYNEQYF. The CDR3 nucleotides are TGTGCCAGCAGCTTGGTGGTCCGAAGCTCCTACAATGAGCAGTACTTC.

This clonotype was observed a handful of times. The chain has TRBV7-9 and TRBJ1-2; D not resolved. CDR1 is SEHNR and CDR2 is FQNEAQ in the germline V gene (reference sequence). The V and J ends lost 3 bases and 4 bases respectively, with 6 bases between them. The CDR3 length is 12 residues. CDR3 coding DNA: TGTGCCAGCAGCTTGCACAGCTATGGCTACACCTTC. This codes for CASSLHSYGYTF.

As concerns this clonotype: Germline is not matched at one junction end, which may reflect a read error. The chain employs TRBV12-3 or TRBV12-4 and TRBJ1-2; tentative D call: TRBD1 (6 bases). This CDR3 comprises 17 residues. CDR3 bases: TGTACCAGCAGTCCCGAGGTTGGCAGGGGTATCTTCTATGGCTACACCTTC. This translates into CTSSPEVGRGIFYGYTF.

This clonotype has more than one count but fewer than ten. Just one base apart from a much larger clone, this may be a read error. The chain uses TRBV9 and TRBJ2-4; either TRBD1 or TRBD2 may fit D (5 bases each). V gave up 7 bases and J gave up 13 bases, with 27 bases separating them. The CDR3 extends over 15 amino acids. Germline-derived CDR1 and CDR2 are SGDLS and YYNGEE. The CDR3 DNA reads TGTGCCAGCTCCTTAGGGGATAGGCTAACCGGCGGGCAGTACTTC. It encodes CASSLGDRLTGGQYF.

V gene TRBV20-1 combines with J gene TRBJ2-3; 8 bases are shared with TRBD2. Losses at the gene ends were 6 bases for V and 4 bases for J; bases not matched to a gene: 6. Germline values: CDR1 DFQATT, CDR2 SNEGSKA (reference sequence). This CDR3 spans 13 amino acids. The CDR3: CSAIAGTADTQYF. The CDR3 DNA reads TGCAGTGCAATAGCGGGGACGGCAGATACGCAGTATTTT.

This clonotype was detected ten times or more. The chain carries TRBV12-5 and TRBJ2-7, with D perhaps matching TRBD1 (5 bases). The CDR3 is made up of 13 amino acids. V lost 9 bases, J lost 2 bases, and 14 bases lay in between. Germline V gene lookup returns CDR1 LGHNT and CDR2 FRNRAP. Here the CDR3 reads CASESGLAYEQYF. CDR3 sequence (DNA): TGTGCTAGCGAGTCAGGGTTGGCCTACGAGCAGTACTTC.

This clonotype was seen ten or more times. V usage is TRBV6-1 and J usage is TRBJ2-1; the match to TRBD1 covers 7 bases. Germline values: CDR1 MNHNS, CDR2 SASEGT. The CDR3 spans 14 residues. V lost 7 bases and J lost 4; bases outside the gene matches: 7. CDR3 loop: CASMETGLYNEQFF. The CDR3 DNA reads as TGTGCCAGCATGGAGACAGGGCTGTACAATGAGCAGTTCTTC.

For this clonotype: Being one base from a much bigger clone, this may be a read error. This chain connects TRBV28 to TRBJ2-7, with D hard to call. The CDR3 contains 15 residues. Germline V gene lookup returns CDR1 MDHEN and CDR2 SYDVKM. CDR3 DNA sequence: TGTGCCCGCAGTGACACCTCGATTTTCTCCTACGAGCAGTACTTC. Translating it yields CARSDTSIFSYEQYF. The full variable domain, its missing parts supplied by reference TRBV28 and TRBJ2-7, is DVKVTQSSRYLVKRTGEKVFLECVQDMDHENMFWYRQDPGLGLRLIYFSYDVKMKEKGDIPEGYSVSREKKERFSLILESASTNQTSMYLCARSDTSIFSYEQYFGPGTRLTVT.

This clonotype was seen a handful of times. This chain connects TRBV11-3 to TRBJ2-3; D not certain. Germline V lookup: CDR1 SGHNT, CDR2 YENEEA. Trimming pared 7 bases from V and 2 bases from J, leaving 22 bases between. The CDR3 runs to 17 residues. CDR3 coding DNA: TGTGCCAGCAACCCCACCTCGGGCGGTACATTCACAGATACGCAGTATTTT. Its protein is CASNPTSGGTFTDTQYF. The variable domain in full, with the rest retrieved from reference TRBV11-3 and TRBJ2-3, is EAGVVQSPRYKIIEKKQPVAFWCNPISGHNTLYWYLQNLGQGPELLIRYENEEAVDDSQLPKDRFSAERLKGVDSTLKIQPAELGDSAVYLCASNPTSGGTFTDTQYFGPGTRLTVL.

The chain recombines TRBV5-1 with TRBJ1-5; 7 bases are shared with TRBD1. Germline CDR1 reads SGHRS; CDR2 reads YFSETQ. The J segment lost 3 bases and the V segment lost 7 bases, leaving 10 bases of the junction unmatched. This CDR3 contains 15 residues. The CDR3 reads CASARGDSYNQPQHF. The CDR3 nucleotides read TGCGCCAGCGCCCGGGGGGACAGTTACAATCAGCCCCAGCATTTT.

This clonotype has a count of ten or more. A read error may explain this, as a much larger clone is one base away. The CDR3 coding sequence is TGCAGTGCTAGAAAACGGAGCGGGGCTACAGATACGCAGTATTTT. Its translation: CSARKRSGATDTQYF. The chain links TRBV20-1 to TRBJ2-3; 7 bases are shared with TRBD2. V dropped 2 bases and J dropped 3; count of bases not matched to a gene: 8. Germline V CDR1 and CDR2: DFQATT, SNEGSKA (reference sequence). The CDR3 sequence is 15 residues long.

This clonotype occurred many times. The chain is built from TRBV27 and TRBJ2-1, with D perhaps TRBD1 (7 bases). Per germline, CDR1 MNHEY and CDR2 SMNVEV (reference sequence). The CDR3 contains 17 residues. V was clipped by 6 bases and J by 0 bases, with 18 bases between them. CDR3 sequence: CASRAFTRGVSYNEQFF. Written as DNA, the CDR3 is TGTGCCAGCAGGGCTTTTACCAGGGGGGTCTCCTACAATGAGCAGTTCTTC.